Below are 18 T cell receptor beta chains sequenced from a single sample in a study of CD8 T cells in Susac syndrome. Random hexamers were used to reverse transcribe roughly 0.5 to 1 ug of RNA. TCRdb independently ran MiXCR on the immunoSEQ multiplex PCR reads; one entry per CDR3 protein. The repertoire consists of 130,000 or so distinct CDR3 sequences, with around 86% occurring once and the leading ten covering roughly 0.53%. Sequencing used CD8+ T cells from PBMCs. The receptors derive from a human donor with multiple sclerosis.

The chain combines TRBV7-9 with TRBJ1-2; D is perhaps TRBD1 (6 bases). V lost 5 bases and J 2 bases, leaving 15 bases between the germline ends. The CDR3 covers 15 residues. Germline V gene sequence: CDR1 SEHNR, CDR2 FQNEAQ (reference sequence). The CDR3 DNA reads as TGTGCCAGCAGCGTCCTACAGGGCTTAAACTATGGCTACACCTTC. Amino acid sequence: CASSVLQGLNYGYTF.

The sample holds a few counts of this clonotype. V is TRBV6-1 and J is TRBJ2-1; D possibly corresponds to TRBD1 (5 bases). CDR1 is MNHNS, CDR2 SASEGT, per germline. There are 14 residues in the CDR3. V lost 6 bases to trimming and J lost 2 bases, with 11 bases between them. In DNA form, the CDR3 reads TGTGCCAGCAGCCCCTCAGGGACCTACAATGAGCAGTTCTTC. The encoded protein is CASSPSGTYNEQFF.

The chain recombines TRBV11-3 with TRBJ2-1; the match to TRBD2 covers 7 bases. CDR1 is SGHNT and CDR2 is YENEEA in the germline V gene. The V and J ends lost 0 bases and 3 bases, in that order; junction bases with no gene match: 8. The CDR3 sequence is 17 residues long. CDR3 sequence: CASSLELASGNYNEQFF. The CDR3 nucleotides read TGTGCCAGCAGCTTAGAGTTGGCCAGCGGGAACTACAATGAGCAGTTCTTC.

The chain recombines TRBV4-1 with TRBJ2-1, with D unresolved. The V gene lost 4 bases and the J gene lost 0 bases, with 10 bases spanning the gap. This CDR3 comprises 15 residues. CDR1 is MGHRA, CDR2 YSYEKL, per germline. CDR3: CASSLRKSSYNEQFF. CDR3 sequence (DNA): TGCGCCAGCAGCCTTCGGAAAAGCTCCTACAATGAGCAGTTCTTC.

V and J are TRBV19 and TRBJ1-2; D not certain. This CDR3 comprises 13 residues. Germline V gene lookup returns CDR1 LNHDA and CDR2 SQIVND (reference sequence). Trimming removed 2 bases from V and 2 bases from J, with 6 bases in between. The chain's CDR3 is CASSISPNYGYTF. The CDR3 region has the DNA TGTGCCAGTAGTATAAGTCCAAACTATGGCTACACCTTC.

The V gene is TRBV30, the J gene TRBJ2-1, with D possibly matching TRBD2 (5 bases). V was cut by 3 bases and J by 4 bases, with 10 bases left in between. Germline assignment: CDR1 GTSNPN and CDR2 SVGIG (reference sequence). The CDR3 runs 13 residues. Here the CDR3 reads CAWRSGAYNEQFF. The CDR3 nucleotides read TGTGCCTGGAGGAGCGGTGCGTACAATGAGCAGTTCTTC.

V and J are TRBV6-1 and TRBJ2-3; D perhaps matches TRBD2 (6 bases). V lost 7 bases, J lost 3 bases, and 23 bases lay in between. This CDR3 is built from 17 residues. CDR1 MNHNS and CDR2 SASEGT come from the germline V gene. The CDR3 sequence: CASIPQGTPRRTDTQYF. CDR3 nucleotides: TGTGCCAGCATCCCGCAAGGGACTCCTCGACGTACAGATACGCAGTATTTT.

The chain has TRBV9 and TRBJ2-3; D may be TRBD2 (5 bases). The CDR3 extends over 16 amino acids. V was clipped by 0 bases and J by 2 bases, with 13 bases between them. Per germline, CDR1 SGDLS and CDR2 YYNGEE. The CDR3 here is CASSVGNGISTDTQYF. In nucleotides, the CDR3 is TGTGCCAGCAGCGTAGGGAACGGGATATCCACAGATACGCAGTATTTT. Drawing the rest from reference TRBV9 and TRBJ2-3, the complete variable domain is DSGVTQTPKHLITATGQRVTLRCSPRSGDLSVYWYQQSLDQGLQFLIQYYNGEERAKGNILERFSAQQFPDLHSELNLSSLELGDSALYFCASSVGNGISTDTQYFGPGTRLTVL.

The rearrangement uses TRBV3-1 and TRBJ2-1, with TRBD2 as a possible D gene (5 bases). CDR1 is LGHDT and CDR2 is YNNKEL in the germline V gene (reference sequence). The CDR3 extends over 13 amino acids. The V end lost 1 base, the J end lost 7 bases, and 8 bases lay between the germline ends. CDR3 protein: CASSQARGNEQFF. CDR3 sequence (DNA): TGTGCCAGCAGCCAAGCGAGAGGGAATGAGCAGTTCTTC.

V gene TRBV27 combines with J gene TRBJ2-1; weak D call: TRBD2 (6 bases). CDR3 size: 16 residues. CDR1 MNHEY and CDR2 SMNVEV come from the germline V gene (reference sequence). Trimming cost V 5 bases and J 7 bases, with 21 bases left between them. CDR3 residues: CASSPAWGESGNEQFF. The CDR3 DNA sequence: TGTGCCAGCAGTCCAGCATGGGGGGAGTCGGGTAATGAGCAGTTCTTC.

This chain connects TRBV10-3 to TRBJ1-2; 9 nucleotides agree with TRBD1. This CDR3 comprises 16 residues. CDR1 is ENHRY and CDR2 is SYGVKD in the germline V gene. The V and J ends lost 8 bases and 5 bases, in that order; junction bases with no gene match: 15. The DNA of the CDR3 is TGTGCCATCGGCCCTTTGGGACAGGGTGGCTGGTATGGCTACACCTTC. Translated: CAIGPLGQGGWYGYTF.

The rearrangement links TRBV3-1 to TRBJ2-7; D is uncertain. CDR3 length: 13 residues. V shed 3 bases and J shed 3 bases, with 9 bases lying between them. Germline V gene data show CDR1 as LGHDT and CDR2 as YNNKEL (reference sequence). In nucleotides, the CDR3 is TGTGCCAGCAGCCAGGCCATAGACTACGAGCAGTACTTC. It codes for CASSQAIDYEQYF.

DNA for the CDR3: TGTGCCAGCAAAGAACTTCGGGCTTCGGGCGGCTATGGCTACACCTTC. It specifies CASKELRASGGYGYTF. The gene calls are TRBV28 and TRBJ1-2; D uncertain. The V gene lost 7 bases and the J gene lost 4 bases, with 22 bases spanning the gap. The CDR3 runs 16 residues. The germline CDR1 and CDR2 sequences are MDHEN and SYDVKM.

Here the CDR3 reads CSAEGSSYNEQFF. The CDR3, as DNA: TGCAGCGCAGAAGGGAGCTCCTACAATGAGCAGTTCTTC. The V gene is TRBV29-1, the J gene TRBJ2-1; weak D call: TRBD2 (5 bases). The length of the CDR3 is 13 residues. Germline V gives CDR1 SQVTM, CDR2 ANQGSEA. V was cut by 7 bases and J by 0 bases, with 10 bases left in between.

This CDR3 is CASSPRAPNRGFSYEQYF. For the CDR3, the DNA is TGTGCCAGCAGCCCCCGGGCCCCCAACAGGGGGTTCTCCTACGAGCAGTACTTC. The J gene is TRBJ2-7, the V gene TRBV27; 8 bases map to TRBD1. This CDR3 has 18 amino acids. Germline V gene lookup returns CDR1 MNHEY and CDR2 SMNVEV (reference sequence). After removal of 6 bases from V and 0 bases from J, the junction contained 16 bases not matched to a gene.

This chain links TRBV4-2 with TRBJ2-7; TRBD2 matches 10 bases. Germline V gene lookup returns CDR1 LGHNA and CDR2 YNFKEQ. Trimming took 1 base from V and 3 from J; bases not matched to a gene: 3. The CDR3 consists of 15 residues. The CDR3 sequence is CASSQASGRGYEQYV. CDR3 DNA: TGTGCCAGCAGCCAAGCGAGCGGGAGGGGCTACGAGCAGTACGTC.

The chain couples TRBV7-6 to TRBJ2-5; 11 positions agree with TRBD2. Germline CDR1 and CDR2: SGHVS and FNYEAQ. This CDR3 spans 17 amino acids. V lost 1 base and J lost 2; bases outside the gene matches: 6. The CDR3: CASSLDTSGGVQETQYF. The CDR3 DNA follows: TGTGCCAGCAGCTTAGACACTAGCGGGGGAGTACAAGAGACCCAGTACTTC.

The rearrangement links TRBV28 to TRBJ2-5, with a weak D call TRBD1 (6 bases). Looked up from germline, CDR1 is MDHEN and CDR2 is SYDVKM. With 6 bases removed from V and 5 bases from J, the gap between germline ends came to 19 bases. CDR3 length: 15 amino acids. The CDR3 sequence is CASSEPRQRGETQYF. For the CDR3, the DNA is TGTGCCAGCAGCGAACCTAGGCAGAGGGGGGAGACCCAGTACTTC.